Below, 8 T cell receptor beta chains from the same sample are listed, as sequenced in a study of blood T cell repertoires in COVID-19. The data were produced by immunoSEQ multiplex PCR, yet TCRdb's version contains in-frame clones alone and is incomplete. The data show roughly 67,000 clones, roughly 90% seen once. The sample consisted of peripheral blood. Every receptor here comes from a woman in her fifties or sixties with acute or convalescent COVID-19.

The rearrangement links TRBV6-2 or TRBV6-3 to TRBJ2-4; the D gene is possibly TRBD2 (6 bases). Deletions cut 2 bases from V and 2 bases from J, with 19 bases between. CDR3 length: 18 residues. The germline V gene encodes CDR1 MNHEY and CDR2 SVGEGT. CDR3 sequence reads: CASSYPQLASGPKNIQYF. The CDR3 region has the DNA TGTGCCAGCAGTTACCCTCAGCTAGCGAGTGGTCCCAAAAACATTCAGTACTTC.

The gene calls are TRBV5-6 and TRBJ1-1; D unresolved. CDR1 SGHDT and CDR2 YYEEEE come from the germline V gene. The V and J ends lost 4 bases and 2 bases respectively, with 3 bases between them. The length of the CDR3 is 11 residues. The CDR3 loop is CASSLNTEAFF. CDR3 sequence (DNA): TGTGCCAGCAGCCTTAACACTGAAGCTTTCTTT.

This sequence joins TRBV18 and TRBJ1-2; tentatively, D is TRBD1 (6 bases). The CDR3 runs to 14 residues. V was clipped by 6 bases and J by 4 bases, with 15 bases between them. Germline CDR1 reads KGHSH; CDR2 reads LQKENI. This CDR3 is CASSSEQGSYGYTF. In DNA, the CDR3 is TGTGCCAGCTCGTCCGAACAGGGAAGCTATGGCTACACCTTC.

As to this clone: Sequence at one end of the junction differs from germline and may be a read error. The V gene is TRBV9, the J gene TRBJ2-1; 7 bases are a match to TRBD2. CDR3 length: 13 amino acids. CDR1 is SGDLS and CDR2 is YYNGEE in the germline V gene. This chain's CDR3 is CASSGRTSPEHFF. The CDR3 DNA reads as TGTGCCAGCAGCGGCCGGACTAGTCCAGAGCATTTCTTC.

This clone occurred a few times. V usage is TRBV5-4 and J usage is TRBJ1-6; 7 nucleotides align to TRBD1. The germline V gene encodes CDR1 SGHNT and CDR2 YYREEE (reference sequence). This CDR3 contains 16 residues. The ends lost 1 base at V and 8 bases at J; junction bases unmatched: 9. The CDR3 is CASSLPRQGVDSPLHF. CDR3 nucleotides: TGTGCCAGCAGCTTGCCCAGACAGGGAGTGGATTCACCCCTCCACTTT. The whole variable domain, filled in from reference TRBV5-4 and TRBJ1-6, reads ETGVTQSPTHLIKTRGQQVTLRCSSQSGHNTVSWYQQALGQGPQFIFQYYREEENGRGNFPPRFSGLQFPNYSSELNVNALELDDSALYLCASSLPRQGVDSPLHFGNGTRLTVT.

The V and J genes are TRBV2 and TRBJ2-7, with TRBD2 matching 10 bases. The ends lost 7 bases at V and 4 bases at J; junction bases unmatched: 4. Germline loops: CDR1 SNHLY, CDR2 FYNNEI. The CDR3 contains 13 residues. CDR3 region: CASTGLADYEQYV. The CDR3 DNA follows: TGTGCCAGCACTGGACTAGCGGATTACGAGCAGTACGTC.

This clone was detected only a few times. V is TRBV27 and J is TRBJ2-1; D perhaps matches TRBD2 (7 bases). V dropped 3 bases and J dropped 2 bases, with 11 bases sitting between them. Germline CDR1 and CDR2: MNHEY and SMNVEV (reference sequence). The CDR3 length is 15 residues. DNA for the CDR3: TGTGCCAGCAGTTTGACGGGGGGCCCCTACAATGAGCAGTTCTTC. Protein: CASSLTGGPYNEQFF.

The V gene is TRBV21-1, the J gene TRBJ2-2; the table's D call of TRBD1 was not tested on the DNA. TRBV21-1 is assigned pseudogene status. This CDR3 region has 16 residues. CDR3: CASSNPGQPNTGELFF. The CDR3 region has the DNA TGTGCCAGCAGCAATCCGGGACAACCGAACACCGGGGAGCTGTTTTTT.